This TCR beta chain stems from a study of technical replicates of blood from several donors. V lost 0 bases to trimming and J lost 13 bases, with 14 bases between them. This CDR3 region has 13 residues. Per germline, CDR1 SGHDT and CDR2 YYEEEE. Method: immunoSEQ multiplex PCR; TCRdb's copy keeps in-frame clones and lacks some. The data show some 60,000 clones, 75% to 95% seen once. The TCR sequence derives from a human donor in good health. Some clones in this sample may be carry-over from other donors' samples. Sequencing was done on a sample of PBMCs. This chain connects TRBV5-6 to TRBJ2-1; D is ambiguous. The CDR3: CASSLVAVRVQFF. The CDR3 nucleotides read TGTGCCAGCAGCTTGGTCGCGGTGCGCGTCCAGTTCTTC.